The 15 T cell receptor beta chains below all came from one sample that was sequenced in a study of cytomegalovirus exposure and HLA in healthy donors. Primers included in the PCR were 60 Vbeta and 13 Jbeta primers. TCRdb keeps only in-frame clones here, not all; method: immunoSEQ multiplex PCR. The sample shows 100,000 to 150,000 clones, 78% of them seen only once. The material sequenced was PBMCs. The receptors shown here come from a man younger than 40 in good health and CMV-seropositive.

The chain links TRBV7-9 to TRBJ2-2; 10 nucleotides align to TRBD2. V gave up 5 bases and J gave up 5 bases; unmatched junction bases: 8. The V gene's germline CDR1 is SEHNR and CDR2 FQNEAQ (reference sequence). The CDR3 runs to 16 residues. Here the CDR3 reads CASSGTSGIRTGELFF. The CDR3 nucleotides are TGTGCCAGCAGCGGCACTAGCGGGATTAGGACCGGGGAGCTGTTTTTT.

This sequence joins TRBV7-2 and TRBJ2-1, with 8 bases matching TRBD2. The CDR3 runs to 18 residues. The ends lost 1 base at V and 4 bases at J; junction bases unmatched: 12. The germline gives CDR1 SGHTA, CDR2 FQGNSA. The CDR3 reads CASSLVSRTSGSYNEQFF. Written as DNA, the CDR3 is TGTGCCAGCAGCTTAGTTAGCCGAACTAGCGGTAGTTACAATGAGCAGTTCTTC. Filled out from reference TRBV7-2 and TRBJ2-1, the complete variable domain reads GAGVSQSPSNKVTEKGKDVELRCDPISGHTALYWYRQSLGQGLEFLIYFQGNSAPDKSGLPSDRFSAERTGGSVSTLTIQRTQQEDSAVYLCASSLVSRTSGSYNEQFFGPGTRLTVL.

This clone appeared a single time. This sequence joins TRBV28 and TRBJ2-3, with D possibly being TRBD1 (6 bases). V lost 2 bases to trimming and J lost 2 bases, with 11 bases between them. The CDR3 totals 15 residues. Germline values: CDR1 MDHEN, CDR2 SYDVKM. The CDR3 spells CASSLRDTSTDTQYF. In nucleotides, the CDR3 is TGTGCCAGCAGTTTAAGGGACACATCCACAGATACGCAGTATTTT.

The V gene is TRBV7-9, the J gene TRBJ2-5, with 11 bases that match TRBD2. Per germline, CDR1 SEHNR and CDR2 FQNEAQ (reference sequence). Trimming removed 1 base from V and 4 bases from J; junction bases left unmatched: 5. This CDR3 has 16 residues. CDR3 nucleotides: TGTGCCAGCAGCTTAGTAGCGGGAGGGCCAGGAGAGACCCAGTACTTC. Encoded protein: CASSLVAGGPGETQYF.

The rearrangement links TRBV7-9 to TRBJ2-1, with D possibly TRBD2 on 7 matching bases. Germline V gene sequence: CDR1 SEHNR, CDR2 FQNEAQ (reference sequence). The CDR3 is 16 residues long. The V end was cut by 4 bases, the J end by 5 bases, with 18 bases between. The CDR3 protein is CASSYSTGGQDNEQFF. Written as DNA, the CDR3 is TGTGCCAGCAGCTATTCTACGGGGGGCCAGGACAATGAGCAGTTCTTC.

CDR3 bases: TGCGCCAGCAGTCAGGGAAATGAGCAGTTCTTC. It encodes CASSQGNEQFF. The chain joins TRBV5-1 to TRBJ2-1, with D possibly matching TRBD1 (5 bases). CDR1 and CDR2 from the germline V gene are SGHRS and YFSETQ. The CDR3 contains 11 residues. Trimming took off 5 bases at V and 7 bases at J, with 7 bases between the two ends. Looking up the rest from reference TRBV5-1 and TRBJ2-1 gives the full variable domain: KAGVTQTPRYLIKTRGQQVTLSCSPISGHRSVSWYQQTPGQGLQFLFEYFSETQRNKGNFPGRFSGRQFSNSRSEMNVSTLELGDSALYLCASSQGNEQFFGPGTRLTVL.

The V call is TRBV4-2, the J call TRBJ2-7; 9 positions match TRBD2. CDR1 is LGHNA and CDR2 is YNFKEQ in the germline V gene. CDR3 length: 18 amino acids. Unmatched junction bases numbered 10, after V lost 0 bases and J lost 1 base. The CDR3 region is CASSQDSTPSGVSYEQYF. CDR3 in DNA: TGTGCCAGCAGCCAAGATTCAACCCCTAGCGGGGTTTCCTACGAGCAGTACTTC.

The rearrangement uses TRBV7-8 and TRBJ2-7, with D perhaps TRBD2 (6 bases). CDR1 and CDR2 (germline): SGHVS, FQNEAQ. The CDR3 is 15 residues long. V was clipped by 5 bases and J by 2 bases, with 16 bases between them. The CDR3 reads CASSIKEGSPYEQYF. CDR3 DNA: TGTGCCAGCAGCATCAAGGAGGGGAGCCCCTACGAGCAGTACTTC.

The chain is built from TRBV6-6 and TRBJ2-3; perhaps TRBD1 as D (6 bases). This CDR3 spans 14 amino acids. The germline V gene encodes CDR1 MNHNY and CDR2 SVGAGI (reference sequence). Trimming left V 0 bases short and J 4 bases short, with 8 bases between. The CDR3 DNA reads TGTGCCAGCAGTTACTCCAGGGGCCCAGATACGCAGTATTTT. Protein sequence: CASSYSRGPDTQYF.

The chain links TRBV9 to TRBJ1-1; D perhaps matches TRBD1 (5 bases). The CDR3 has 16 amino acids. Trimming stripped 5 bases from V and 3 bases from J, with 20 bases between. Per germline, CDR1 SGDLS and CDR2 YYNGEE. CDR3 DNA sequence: TGTGCCAGCAGGGGAGCCGGGGCGGGAGGACACACTGAAGCTTTCTTT. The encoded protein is CASRGAGAGGHTEAFF.

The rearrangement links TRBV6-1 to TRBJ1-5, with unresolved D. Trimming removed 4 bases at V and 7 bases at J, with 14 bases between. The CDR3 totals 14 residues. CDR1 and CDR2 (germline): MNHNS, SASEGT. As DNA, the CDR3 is TGTGCCAGCAGTGGGCAGACTCTTTCCCAGCCCCAGCATTTT. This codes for CASSGQTLSQPQHF.

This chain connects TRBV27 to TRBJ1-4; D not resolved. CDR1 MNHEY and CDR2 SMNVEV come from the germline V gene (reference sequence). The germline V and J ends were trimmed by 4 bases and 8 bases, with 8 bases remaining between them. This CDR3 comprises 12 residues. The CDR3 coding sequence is TGTGCCAGCAGTTCTCGTCGGGAAAAACTGTTTTTT. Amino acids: CASSSRREKLFF.

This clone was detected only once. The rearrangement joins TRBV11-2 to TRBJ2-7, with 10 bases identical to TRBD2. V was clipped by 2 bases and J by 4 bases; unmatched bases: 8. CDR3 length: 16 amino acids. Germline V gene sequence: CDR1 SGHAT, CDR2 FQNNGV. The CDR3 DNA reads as TGTGCCAGCAGCTTAAGTCTAGCGGGAGTCTCTTACGAGCAGTACTTC. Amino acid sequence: CASSLSLAGVSYEQYF.

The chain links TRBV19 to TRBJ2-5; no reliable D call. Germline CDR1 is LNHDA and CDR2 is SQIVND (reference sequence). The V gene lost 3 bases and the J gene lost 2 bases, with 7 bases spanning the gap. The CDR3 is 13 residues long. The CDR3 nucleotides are TGTGCCAGTAGTATCGCGTCGCAAGAGACCCAGTACTTC. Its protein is CASSIASQETQYF.

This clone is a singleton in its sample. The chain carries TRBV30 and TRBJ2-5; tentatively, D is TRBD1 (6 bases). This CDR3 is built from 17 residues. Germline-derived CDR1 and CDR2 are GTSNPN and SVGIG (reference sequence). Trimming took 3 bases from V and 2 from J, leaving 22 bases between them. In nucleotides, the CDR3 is TGTGCCTGGAGGGGGACACAACCTTTTGTTAGGCAAGAGACCCAGTACTTC. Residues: CAWRGTQPFVRQETQYF.